The next 16 T cell receptor beta chains were all read from a single sample in a study of blood T cells in healthy people across ages. A second about 7 to 12 cycle PCR used barcoded and J-beta primers. TCRdb ran MiXCR on the 5' RACE reads and lists one entry per CDR3 protein. Of over 1,500,000 distinct CDR3 sequences detected, around 48% appear once; the ten largest clones hold roughly 2.1%. The material sequenced was blood. Source of these receptors: a woman aged 40 to 49 in good health.

The chain recombines TRBV20-1 with TRBJ1-2, with TRBD1 as a possible D gene (6 bases). V shed 4 bases and J shed 4 bases, with 13 bases lying between them. Per the germline V gene, CDR1 is DFQATT and CDR2 is SNEGSKA (reference sequence). This CDR3 is 13 amino acids long. In DNA form, the CDR3 reads TGCAGTGCTACCCACAGGGACGGCTATGGCTACACCTTC. It is translated as CSATHRDGYGYTF.

The J gene is TRBJ1-2, the V gene TRBV4-3; the match to TRBD1 covers 7 bases. The germline V gene encodes CDR1 LGHNA and CDR2 YSLEER. The CDR3 has 15 residues. With V trimmed by 4 bases and J by 4 bases, 9 bases remained unmatched. The CDR3 protein is CASSPGEGAGYGYTF. CDR3 bases: TGCGCCAGCAGCCCTGGGGAGGGGGCAGGCTATGGCTACACCTTC.

The rearrangement joins TRBV7-2 to TRBJ2-7, with TRBD1 identical over 9 bases. Germline V gives CDR1 SGHTA, CDR2 FQGNSA. The CDR3 is 18 residues long. The J segment lost 6 bases and the V segment lost 1 base, leaving 16 bases of the junction unmatched. The CDR3: CASSLDFFGPGQGGEQYF. In nucleotides, the CDR3 is TGTGCCAGCAGCTTAGATTTTTTCGGACCGGGACAGGGCGGCGAGCAGTACTTC.

This chain uses TRBV4-1 with TRBJ1-3, with no clear D. The V and J ends lost 4 bases and 2 bases respectively, with 15 bases between them. CDR1 and CDR2 from the germline V gene are MGHRA and YSYEKL. The CDR3 loop spans 16 amino acids. CDR3 loop: CASSPSFDIPGNTIYF. For the CDR3, the DNA is TGCGCCAGCAGCCCTAGCTTTGACATACCTGGAAACACCATATATTTT.

The chain carries TRBV12-3 or TRBV12-4 and TRBJ1-4; 10 nucleotides align to TRBD1. V gave up 4 bases and J gave up 7 bases; unmatched junction bases: 6. The length of the CDR3 is 15 residues. The CDR3 region is CASSSGQGIGEKLFF. The CDR3 DNA follows: TGTGCCAGCAGTTCGGGACAGGGGATTGGTGAAAAACTGTTTTTT.

This rearrangement joins TRBV29-1 to TRBJ1-2; D gene uncertain. Germline assignment: CDR1 SQVTM and CDR2 ANQGSEA. Trimming pared 3 bases from V and 0 bases from J, leaving 11 bases between. This CDR3 has 14 residues. In DNA form, the CDR3 reads TGCAGCGTTGAGGGGTTGATGGCTAACTATGGCTACACCTTC. Amino acid sequence: CSVEGLMANYGYTF. Using reference TRBV29-1 and TRBJ1-2 for the parts outside the CDR3, the full variable domain is SAVISQKPSRDICQRGTSLTIQCQVDSQVTMMFWYRQQPGQSLTLIATANQGSEATYESGFVIDKFPISRPNLTFSTLTVSNMSPEDSSIYLCSVEGLMANYGYTFGSGTRLTVV.

With respect to this clonotype: One end of the junction fails to match germline, which may point to a read error. The rearrangement links TRBV19 to TRBJ2-6; the D is unclear. Germline CDR1 and CDR2: LNHDA and SQIVND (reference sequence). The CDR3 has 15 residues. The CDR3 loop is CATSEVASGANVLTF. The CDR3 nucleotides are TGTGCCACTAGTGAGGTGGCCTCTGGGGCCAACGTCCTGACTTTC.

V usage is TRBV12-3 or TRBV12-4 and J usage is TRBJ2-1, with 10 positions matching TRBD1. The junction had 10 bases not matched to a gene; V was cut back by 4 bases and J by 4 bases. The CDR3 has 17 residues. The CDR3 DNA reads as TGTGCCAGCAGTTCCCTAACCGGGACAGGGGAATACAATGAGCAGTTCTTC. It yields the protein CASSSLTGTGEYNEQFF.

The chain combines TRBV5-1 with TRBJ1-2; 7 bases match TRBD1. This CDR3 has 15 amino acids. Germline CDR1 SGHRS, CDR2 YFSETQ. Unmatched junction bases numbered 7, after V lost 0 bases and J lost 5 bases. The CDR3 loop reads CASSLEPGTAYGYTF. Here the CDR3 DNA reads TGCGCCAGCAGCTTGGAGCCCGGGACAGCTTATGGCTACACCTTC.

The chain uses TRBV6-6 and TRBJ1-1; 10 bases align to TRBD1. With V trimmed by 6 bases and J by 4 bases, 5 bases remained unmatched. Germline CDR1 MNHNY, CDR2 SVGAGI (reference sequence). The CDR3 has 14 amino acids. CDR3 nucleotides: TGTGCCAGCAGCAGGCGGGACAGGGGCACTGAAGCTTTCTTT. Translating it yields CASSRRDRGTEAFF.

The V gene is TRBV20-1, the J gene TRBJ1-5, with 7 positions matching TRBD1. The CDR3 extends over 13 amino acids. V gave up 6 bases and J gave up 5 bases; unmatched junction bases: 7. Germline V lookup: CDR1 DFQATT, CDR2 SNEGSKA (reference sequence). The CDR3 loop is CSALQGFDQPQHF. Here the CDR3 DNA reads TGCAGTGCCCTACAGGGGTTTGATCAGCCCCAGCATTTT.

The chain combines TRBV7-2 with TRBJ2-4, with a tentative D call TRBD1 (5 bases). V lost 1 base to trimming and J lost 0 bases, with 10 bases between them. The V gene's germline CDR1 is SGHTA and CDR2 FQGNSA. This CDR3 comprises 16 residues. The CDR3 coding sequence is TGTGCCAGCAGCTTAGTGACAGACCTAGCCAAAAACATTCAGTACTTC. Its translation: CASSLVTDLAKNIQYF.

The rearrangement uses TRBV10-3 and TRBJ1-1; 8 bases match TRBD1. Per the germline V gene, CDR1 is ENHRY and CDR2 is SYGVKD. The CDR3 runs to 14 residues. The trim removed 6 bases at V and 4 bases at J, leaving 7 bases unmatched. The CDR3 protein is CAISDRGWSTEAFF. As DNA, the CDR3 is TGTGCCATCAGCGACAGGGGTTGGAGCACTGAAGCTTTCTTT.

The rearrangement joins TRBV27 to TRBJ2-1; possibly TRBD2 for D (6 bases). The end of the DNA is better explained by TRBJ2-7, so the J call may be wrong. Per germline, CDR1 MNHEY and CDR2 SMNVEV (reference sequence). The CDR3 covers 16 residues. The CDR3 region has the DNA TGTGCCAGCAGTTCGATCAGGGAGGCGCCCTACAATGAGCAGTACTTC. This sequence encodes CASSSIREAPYNEQYF.

The chain is built from TRBV4-3 and TRBJ1-2, with D perhaps TRBD1 (5 bases). There are 16 residues in the CDR3. V lost 0 bases and J 5 bases, leaving 16 bases between the germline ends. Germline V gene lookup returns CDR1 LGHNA and CDR2 YSLEER. The CDR3 loop reads CASSQDKWTQSYGYTF. For the CDR3, the DNA is TGCGCCAGCAGCCAAGATAAGTGGACACAGAGTTATGGCTACACCTTC.

This clonotype was counted at least ten times. This rearrangement joins TRBV28 to TRBJ1-5, with D unresolved. The CDR3 totals 12 residues. Between the trimmed V and J ends, which lost 3 bases and 5 bases, there was a span of 5 bases. CDR1 MDHEN and CDR2 SYDVKM come from the germline V gene. The CDR3 sequence is CASSLGYQPQHF. The CDR3 bases are TGTGCCAGCAGTTTGGGATATCAGCCCCAGCATTTT.